The next 26 T cell receptor beta chains were all read from a single sample in a study of T cells in Graves' hyperthyroidism and ophthalmopathy (dated by TCRdb to about 2019). Libraries were made using multiplex PCR. Sequencing was performed on an Illumina HiSeq 2000. The TCR beta CDR3 regions were amplified from the RNA transcripts. A first-round RT-PCR of the TCR CDR3 used the HTBI primer set with the Qiagen OneStep RT-PCR kit. TCRdb redid the processing of the public reads, applying fastp at Q25 and MiXCR, and retained in-frame beta chains. Every CDR3 protein is listed once, alongside the most common genes and DNA of its rows. A total of approximately 560,000 distinct CDR3 sequences appear in this sample, about a sixth of them only once. Together, the top ten hold approximately 7.4% of the sample. The sequenced sample consisted of blood. These receptors were obtained from a woman between 25 and 40 years old with Graves' hyperthyroidism.

This clonotype was found many times. The V call is TRBV29-1, the J call TRBJ1-1; D uncertain. V lost 3 bases to trimming and J lost 7 bases, with 9 bases between them. CDR1 SQVTM and CDR2 ANQGSEA come from the germline V gene. CDR3 size: 11 residues. DNA for the CDR3: TGCAGCGTTGAGGGCAGGCATGAAGCTTTCTTT. Protein sequence: CSVEGRHEAFF.

The table lists this clonotype with many counts. CDR3 coding DNA: TGCAGTGCTAGAGCCCCTTTGGACAGTGGGAATCAGCCCCAGCATTTT. Translating gives CSARAPLDSGNQPQHF. The V gene is TRBV20-1, the J gene TRBJ1-5; possible D gene TRBD1, 6 bases. V lost 1 base and J lost 4, with 17 bases in between. Germline V gene lookup returns CDR1 DFQATT and CDR2 SNEGSKA (reference sequence). The CDR3 is 16 amino acids.

In its sample, this clonotype was seen a few times. The chain uses TRBV30 and TRBJ2-4; 7 bases agree with TRBD1. The V gene's germline CDR1 is GTSNPN and CDR2 SVGIG (reference sequence). There are 15 residues in the CDR3. The V and J ends lost 0 bases and 6 bases, in that order; junction bases with no gene match: 8. CDR3 amino acids: CAWSVLSRGRNIQYF. The CDR3, as DNA: TGTGCCTGGAGTGTATTGAGCAGGGGGAGAAACATTCAGTACTTC.

The chain has TRBV4-1 and TRBJ1-4; 9 bases fit TRBD1. V shed 2 bases, J shed 8 bases, and the junction held 12 bases outside the gene matches. Germline lookup yields CDR1 MGHRA and CDR2 YSYEKL. There are 17 residues in the CDR3. CDR3 sequence (DNA): TGCGCCAGCAGCCAAAATCCCGCCGGGACAGGGAAGGAAAAACTGTTTTTT. Translating gives CASSQNPAGTGKEKLFF.

This clonotype was recorded many times. The genes are TRBV11-3 and TRBJ2-1; D is unresolved. This CDR3 contains 13 residues. Germline V gives CDR1 SGHNT, CDR2 YENEEA. Trimming took off 4 bases at V and 8 bases at J, with 12 bases between the two ends. CDR3 region: CASSSAAGYEQFF. The CDR3 nucleotides are TGTGCCAGCAGCTCCGCGGCTGGCTATGAGCAGTTCTTC.

The V gene is TRBV19, the J gene TRBJ1-5; the D is unclear. The germline V gene encodes CDR1 LNHDA and CDR2 SQIVND (reference sequence). V was cut by 6 bases and J by 0 bases, with 9 bases left in between. This CDR3 region has 14 residues. CDR3 amino acids: CASRPDASNQPQHF. The CDR3 DNA reads TGTGCCAGTAGGCCGGACGCTAGCAATCAGCCCCAGCATTTT. Supplemented by reference TRBV19 and TRBJ1-5, the full variable domain reads DGGITQSPKYLFRKEGQNVTLSCEQNLNHDAMYWYRQDPGQGLRLIYYSQIVNDFQKGDIAEGYSVSREKKESFPLTVTSAQKNPTAFYLCASRPDASNQPQHFGDGTRLSIL.

The chain recombines TRBV5-1 with TRBJ1-4; TRBD1 aligns across 10 bases. This CDR3 has 14 amino acids. Germline V lookup: CDR1 SGHRS, CDR2 YFSETQ. V shed 5 bases, J shed 7 bases, and the junction held 5 bases outside the gene matches. CDR3 in DNA: TGCGCCAGCAGTACCGGGACAGGGGCTGAAAAACTGTTTTTT. Amino acids: CASSTGTGAEKLFF.

Details on this clonotype: A much larger clonotype is one base distant, so this may be a read error. This chain links TRBV2 with TRBJ2-3; 11 nucleotides align to TRBD2. CDR3 length: 18 amino acids. V trimming: 2 bases; J trimming: 3 bases; junction bases outside the gene matches: 10. Germline CDR1 and CDR2: SNHLY and FYNNEI. The CDR3 DNA sequence: TGTGCCAGCAGTGAACGAGGGGGAAGACTAGCGGGAACAGATACGCAGTATTTT. This encodes CASSERGGRLAGTDTQYF.

This clonotype was observed many times. V is TRBV6-2 or TRBV6-3 and J is TRBJ2-7; D unresolved. This CDR3 is 11 amino acids long. Per the germline V gene, CDR1 is MNHEY and CDR2 is SVGEGT. The V gene lost 4 bases and the J gene lost 2 bases, with 3 bases spanning the gap. The CDR3 sequence: CASSWAYEQYF. DNA of the CDR3: TGTGCCAGCAGTTGGGCCTACGAGCAGTACTTC.

In this sample, this clonotype turned up many times. The genes are TRBV30 and TRBJ1-1; 7 bases fit TRBD1. CDR3 length: 14 residues. With V trimmed by 7 bases and J by 7 bases, 15 bases remained unmatched. In germline, CDR1 is GTSNPN, CDR2 SVGIG (reference sequence). The CDR3 sequence: CASPKLGTVGEAFF. CDR3 DNA: TGTGCCTCCCCTAAACTCGGGACAGTGGGTGAAGCTTTCTTT.

This clonotype was observed many times. The J gene is TRBJ2-7, the V gene TRBV20-1; weak D call: TRBD2 (5 bases). The CDR3 consists of 11 residues. Germline values: CDR1 DFQATT, CDR2 SNEGSKA (reference sequence). V lost 6 bases, J lost 4 bases, and 10 bases lay in between. The DNA for the CDR3 is TGCAGTGCCTCTAGGGAGTACGAGCAGTACTTC. Translated: CSASREYEQYF.

The rearrangement uses TRBV19 and TRBJ2-7; TRBD1 matches 8 bases. The V and J ends lost 0 bases and 5 bases, in that order; junction bases with no gene match: 6. Germline values: CDR1 LNHDA, CDR2 SQIVND (reference sequence). The CDR3 has 15 amino acids. In DNA, the CDR3 is TGTGCCAGTAGTATAGAGACAGGGGAACGGCACGAGCAGTACTTC. Amino acid sequence: CASSIETGERHEQYF.

This clonotype has at least ten counts. The chain is built from TRBV5-1 and TRBJ1-1; 9 bases are shared with TRBD1. The germline CDR1 and CDR2 sequences are SGHRS and YFSETQ. V gave up 4 bases and J gave up 4 bases; unmatched junction bases: 8. This CDR3 is built from 15 residues. This chain's CDR3 is CASSHRQGVGTEAFF. CDR3 sequence (DNA): TGCGCCAGCAGCCACCGACAGGGGGTCGGCACTGAAGCTTTCTTT.

The chain employs TRBV7-2 and TRBJ2-7; TRBD2 agrees at 7 bases. CDR1 and CDR2 (germline): SGHTA, FQGNSA. V dropped 1 base and J dropped 7; count of bases not matched to a gene: 10. CDR3 length: 15 amino acids. For the CDR3, the DNA is TGTGCCAGCAGCTTAGGTGGGGGAGGGCCTAGTGAGCAGTACTTC. It specifies CASSLGGGGPSEQYF.

This clonotype was seen many times. The chain is built from TRBV5-1 and TRBJ2-1; no firm D call. Germline CDR1 is SGHRS and CDR2 is YFSETQ. The CDR3 consists of 12 residues. With 3 bases removed from V and 8 bases from J, the gap between germline ends came to 9 bases. This CDR3 reads CASSSEPDEQFF. In DNA, the CDR3 is TGCGCCAGCAGCTCGGAGCCCGATGAGCAGTTCTTC.

J is TRBJ2-5 and V is TRBV10-3; 7 bases fit TRBD2. Per germline, CDR1 ENHRY and CDR2 SYGVKD. This CDR3 spans 15 amino acids. V was clipped by 4 bases and J by 4 bases; unmatched bases: 9. CDR3 DNA sequence: TGTGCCATCAGTGGGGGGGGAACGAGGGGAGAGACCCAGTACTTC. Translation: CAISGGGTRGETQYF.

The genes are TRBV30 and TRBJ1-5; D perhaps matches TRBD1 (5 bases). Germline assignment: CDR1 GTSNPN and CDR2 SVGIG (reference sequence). The CDR3 is 18 residues long. V was pared by 0 bases and J by 0 bases, with 18 bases between. The CDR3 is CAWSVFRGQGDSNQPQHF. In DNA form, the CDR3 reads TGTGCCTGGAGTGTTTTCCGCGGCCAGGGTGATAGCAATCAGCCCCAGCATTTT.

In this sample, this clonotype turned up many times. The chain combines TRBV6-2 or TRBV6-3 with TRBJ2-1, with 9 bases lining up with TRBD1. Germline V gene sequence: CDR1 MNHEY, CDR2 SVGEGT. Trimming took 5 bases from V and 6 from J; bases not matched to a gene: 8. The CDR3 is 15 amino acids. The CDR3 loop is CASSPGQGPFNEQFF. In DNA form, the CDR3 reads TGTGCCAGCAGTCCGGGACAGGGCCCTTTCAATGAGCAGTTCTTC.

This clonotype was picked up many times. The V gene is TRBV20-1, the J gene TRBJ2-1; D possibly corresponds to TRBD1 (6 bases). Germline CDR1 and CDR2: DFQATT and SNEGSKA (reference sequence). The CDR3 is 14 residues long. V dropped 1 base and J dropped 2 bases, with 9 bases sitting between them. The CDR3, as DNA: TGCAGTGCTAGAGTAACAGGGACCTACAATGAGCAGTTCTTC. Protein: CSARVTGTYNEQFF.

The chain carries TRBV4-3 and TRBJ1-5; 7 bases fit TRBD1. The germline CDR1 and CDR2 sequences are LGHNA and YSLEER. CDR3 length: 18 residues. Losses at the gene ends were 0 bases for V and 1 base for J; bases not matched to a gene: 9. Here the CDR3 DNA reads TGCGCCAGCAGCCAAGATCGGATTACAGGGGTGAGCAATCAGCCCCAGCATTTT. It encodes CASSQDRITGVSNQPQHF.

This clonotype was observed a handful of times. The chain carries TRBV6-4 and TRBJ2-2; TRBD2 agrees at 10 bases. The CDR3 sequence is 16 residues long. J gave up 1 base and V 6 bases, and 5 bases lay outside the gene matches. Germline CDR1 is MRHNA and CDR2 is SNTAGT. DNA for the CDR3: TGTGCCAGCAGCAGACTAGCGGGCGGGAACACCGGGGAGCTGTTTTTT. It yields the protein CASSRLAGGNTGELFF.

This clonotype was counted many times. The chain joins TRBV18 to TRBJ2-1; no reliable D call. Trimming cost V 3 bases and J 2 bases, with 11 bases left between them. The CDR3 sequence is 15 residues long. Germline assignment: CDR1 KGHSH and CDR2 LQKENI. CDR3: CASSPQPHPYNEQFF. The CDR3 region has the DNA TGTGCCAGCTCACCCCAACCTCACCCCTACAATGAGCAGTTCTTC.

This clonotype has just one count. A much larger clone differs by one base, so this may be a read error. The chain links TRBV7-9 to TRBJ2-3, with D possibly called TRBD1 or TRBD2 (5 bases each). The CDR3 is made up of 16 amino acids. Germline CDR1 SEHNR, CDR2 FQNEAQ (reference sequence). In DNA, the CDR3 is TGTGTCAGCAGTCCGCCGACAGAAAGGAGGACAGATACGCAGTATTTT. It codes for CVSSPPTERRTDTQYF.

This clonotype came up a few times. This sequence joins TRBV20-1 and TRBJ2-5, with 7 bases identical to TRBD2. J was trimmed by 9 bases and V by 3 bases; bases with no gene match: 10. The CDR3 runs to 13 residues. The germline CDR1 and CDR2 sequences are DFQATT and SNEGSKA (reference sequence). The CDR3 loop is CSASGSGPGPQYF. The CDR3, as DNA: TGCAGTGCTAGTGGTAGCGGGCCCGGCCCCCAGTACTTC.

This clonotype was recorded many times. The V and J genes are TRBV30 and TRBJ1-6, with D possibly matching TRBD1 (5 bases). The CDR3 contains 16 residues. V dropped 4 bases and J dropped 0 bases, with 13 bases sitting between them. The germline V gene has CDR1 GTSNPN and CDR2 SVGIG (reference sequence). The CDR3 bases are TGTGCCTGGACTGGGGGATTTACCTCCTATAATTCACCCCTCCACTTT. Its protein is CAWTGGFTSYNSPLHF. The full variable domain, its missing parts supplied by reference TRBV30 and TRBJ1-6, is SQTIHQWPATLVQPVGSPLSLECTVEGTSNPNLYWYRQAAGRGLQLLFYSVGIGQISSEVPQNLSASRPQDRQFILSSKKLLLSDSGFYLCAWTGGFTSYNSPLHFGNGTRLTVT.

This clonotype was counted between two and nine times. This chain joins TRBV20-1 and TRBJ2-7, with 11 positions matching TRBD2. Germline values: CDR1 DFQATT, CDR2 SNEGSKA (reference sequence). V lost 7 bases, J lost 5 bases, and 10 bases stayed unmatched. The CDR3 runs to 14 residues. The CDR3 nucleotides read TGCAGTGTCGTTGGGGCTAGCGGGAGGCACGAGCAGTACTTC. It specifies CSVVGASGRHEQYF.